The subject of this entry is one T cell receptor (beta chain). This sample is part of a study of identical twins. The CDR3 extends over 13 amino acids. Trimming pared 5 bases from V and 1 base from J, leaving 9 bases between. Germline loops: CDR1 DFQATT, CDR2 SNEGSKA (reference sequence). TCRdb passed the 5' RACE reads through MiXCR, listing each CDR3 protein once. The sample includes around 1.7 million distinct CDR3 sequences, less than 40% of them seen just once. This rearrangement joins TRBV20-1 to TRBJ2-1; D is perhaps TRBD2 (6 bases). The source is a newborn girl in good health. The sample comprised cord blood. This chain's CDR3 is CSAPGGSYNEQFF. The CDR3 region has the DNA TGCAGTGCTCCCGGAGGGTCCTACAATGAGCAGTTCTTC.